The 15 T cell receptor beta chains given below trace back to one sample, sequenced in a study of T cells in pancreatic ductal adenocarcinoma. Surgery without prior neoadjuvant therapy was the treatment of the selected pancreatic ductal adenocarcinoma patients. Produced via immunoSEQ multiplex PCR; TCRdb's table is partial and in-frame only. The repertoire holds approximately 97,000 clones, with about 95% as singletons. The specimen sequenced was PBMCs. These receptor sequences come from a human donor with pancreatic ductal adenocarcinoma.

The CDR3 sequence is CSVVAGGPPDTQYF. The CDR3 region has the DNA TGCAGCGTTGTAGCGGGAGGGCCCCCGGATACGCAGTATTTT. The chain recombines TRBV29-1 with TRBJ2-3; 11 bases fit TRBD2. The CDR3 sequence is 14 residues long. Looked up from germline, CDR1 is SQVTM and CDR2 is ANQGSEA. V was pared by 4 bases and J by 6 bases, with 6 bases of the junction left unmatched.

The chain recombines TRBV30 with TRBJ1-1, with 7 bases fitting TRBD1. The CDR3 contains 15 residues. Germline V gene lookup returns CDR1 GTSNPN and CDR2 SVGIG (reference sequence). V lost 0 bases and J lost 5; bases outside the gene matches: 9. The CDR3 DNA reads as TGTGCCTGGAGTGTAAAGGGACAGTCCTATACTGAAGCTTTCTTT. This gives the protein CAWSVKGQSYTEAFF.

This chain joins TRBV6-6 and TRBJ1-3, with unresolved D. CDR3 length: 14 amino acids. V lost 0 bases to trimming and J lost 8 bases, with 11 bases between them. The germline CDR1 and CDR2 sequences are MNHNY and SVGAGI (reference sequence). CDR3 bases: TGTGCCAGCAGTTACTCTCCCGGGGTTGACACCATATATTTT. It specifies CASSYSPGVDTIYF.

The sample holds one count of this clone. V usage is TRBV4-1 and J usage is TRBJ2-1; 13 bases are a match to TRBD2. The trim removed 3 bases at V and 10 bases at J, leaving 6 bases unmatched. CDR3 size: 15 residues. Germline CDR1 MGHRA, CDR2 YSYEKL. The CDR3: CASSHRLAGGREQFF. The CDR3 DNA reads as TGCGCCAGCAGCCACCGACTAGCGGGAGGTCGAGAGCAGTTCTTC.

This clone was observed once. At one of its ends the junction is not consistent with the germline gene, which may arise from a read error. The J gene is TRBJ2-7, the V gene TRBV20-1; D is ambiguous. CDR3 length: 10 residues. In germline, CDR1 is DFQATT, CDR2 SNEGSKA (reference sequence). The CDR3 loop reads CSASYVGYLF. The CDR3 DNA follows: TGCAGTGCGTCGTATGTCGGGTATCTCTTC.

The J gene is TRBJ2-7, the V gene TRBV9, with 9 bases that match TRBD1. The germline CDR1 and CDR2 sequences are SGDLS and YYNGEE. V was clipped by 3 bases and J by 2 bases; unmatched bases: 6. The CDR3 length is 15 residues. CDR3: CASSASTGGTYEQYF. CDR3 in DNA: TGTGCCAGCAGCGCCTCGACAGGGGGGACCTACGAGCAGTACTTC.

This chain uses TRBV7-3 with TRBJ2-3; D possibly corresponds to TRBD2 (6 bases). The germline CDR1 and CDR2 sequences are SGHTA and FQGTGA. This CDR3 region has 13 residues. Trimming shortened V by 4 bases and J by 5 bases, and 10 bases separated the two germline ends. CDR3 protein: CASSSSEGDTQYF. In DNA, the CDR3 is TGTGCCAGCAGCTCTAGCGAGGGAGATACGCAGTATTTT.

The V and J genes are TRBV28 and TRBJ1-3; the D gene is possibly TRBD1 (6 bases). Germline V lookup: CDR1 MDHEN, CDR2 SYDVKM. Deletions cut 6 bases from V and 4 bases from J, with 13 bases between. This CDR3 spans 14 amino acids. The chain's CDR3 is CASSSTGSGNTIYF. CDR3 sequence (DNA): TGTGCCAGCAGCTCAACAGGGTCCGGAAACACCATATATTTT.

V is TRBV19 and J is TRBJ2-7; 10 bases line up with TRBD1. Germline trimming cut 5 bases from V and 2 bases from J; bases unmatched to any gene: 12. The CDR3 spans 17 residues. Germline values: CDR1 LNHDA, CDR2 SQIVND (reference sequence). CDR3: CASSPWATGGSTYEQYF. CDR3 nucleotide sequence: TGTGCCAGTAGTCCCTGGGCGACAGGGGGCTCTACCTACGAGCAGTACTTC.

The V call is TRBV19, the J call TRBJ2-1, with 11 bases lining up with TRBD2. J gave up 0 bases and V 7 bases, and 11 bases lay outside the gene matches. Germline values: CDR1 LNHDA, CDR2 SQIVND (reference sequence). The CDR3 extends over 18 amino acids. CDR3: CASTQTRTSGSSYNEQFF. The CDR3 DNA reads as TGTGCCAGTACCCAAACGAGAACTAGCGGGAGCTCCTACAATGAGCAGTTCTTC.

This rearrangement joins TRBV7-2 to TRBJ2-7, with a tentative D call TRBD2 (6 bases). This CDR3 spans 14 amino acids. Germline-derived CDR1 and CDR2 are SGHTA and FQGNSA. The ends were cut back, 2 bases at V and 1 base at J, with 9 bases in the middle. The DNA for the CDR3 is TGTGCCAGCAGCTTATCCGGGAGTTCCTACGAGCAGTACTTC. Amino acids: CASSLSGSSYEQYF.

This chain connects TRBV28 to TRBJ2-7; D gene uncertain. The CDR3 covers 13 residues. Trimming pared 5 bases from V and 6 bases from J, leaving 14 bases between. Germline-derived CDR1 and CDR2 are MDHEN and SYDVKM. CDR3 residues: CASSLLSNREQYF. CDR3 in DNA: TGTGCCAGCAGTCTACTATCCAATCGCGAGCAGTACTTC.

The chain combines TRBV28 with TRBJ2-2; a possible D gene is TRBD1 (5 bases). The CDR3 contains 14 residues. V was trimmed by 8 bases and J by 3 bases, leaving 13 bases between them. In germline, CDR1 is MDHEN, CDR2 SYDVKM. The CDR3 is CASDGAQHTGELFF. CDR3 coding DNA: TGTGCCAGCGATGGGGCGCAACACACCGGGGAGCTGTTTTTT.

This chain uses TRBV11-1 with TRBJ1-2; 11 bases agree with TRBD1. The germline V gene has CDR1 SGHAT and CDR2 FQDESV (reference sequence). J lost 3 bases, V lost 11 bases, and 11 bases had no gene match. The CDR3 loop spans 15 amino acids. CDR3 in DNA: TGTGCCGGAATGGACAGGGGGCGAGTGGACTATGGCTACACCTTC. The encoded protein is CAGMDRGRVDYGYTF. The entire variable domain, with the rest obtained from reference TRBV11-1 and TRBJ1-2, is as follows: EAEVAQSPRYKITEKSQAVAFWCDPISGHATLYWYRQILGQGPELLVQFQDESVVDDSQLPKDRFSAERLKGVDSTLKIQPAELGDSAMYLCAGMDRGRVDYGYTFGSGTRLTVV.

The rearrangement links TRBV7-2 to TRBJ2-1; no firm D call. This CDR3 comprises 14 residues. The germline V and J ends were trimmed by 5 bases and 4 bases, with 12 bases remaining between them. The V gene's germline CDR1 is SGHTA and CDR2 FQGNSA. The CDR3 DNA follows: TGTGCCAGCAGCGCCTCGCCGCGTTACAATGAGCAGTTCTTC. This sequence encodes CASSASPRYNEQFF.